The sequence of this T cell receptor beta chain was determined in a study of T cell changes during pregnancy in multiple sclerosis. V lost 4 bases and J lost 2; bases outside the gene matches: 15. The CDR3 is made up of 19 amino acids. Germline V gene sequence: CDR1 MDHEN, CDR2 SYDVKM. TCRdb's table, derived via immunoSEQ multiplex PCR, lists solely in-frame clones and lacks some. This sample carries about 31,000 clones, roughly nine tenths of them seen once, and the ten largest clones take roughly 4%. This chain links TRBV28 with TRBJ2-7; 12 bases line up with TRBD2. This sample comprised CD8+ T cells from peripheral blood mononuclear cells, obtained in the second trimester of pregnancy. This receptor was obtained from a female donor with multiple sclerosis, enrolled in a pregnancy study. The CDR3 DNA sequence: TGTGCCAGCAGTTCCAAAATCATAAAGCTAGCGGGAGGGCCCTACGAGCAGTACTTC. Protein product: CASSSKIIKLAGGPYEQYF.